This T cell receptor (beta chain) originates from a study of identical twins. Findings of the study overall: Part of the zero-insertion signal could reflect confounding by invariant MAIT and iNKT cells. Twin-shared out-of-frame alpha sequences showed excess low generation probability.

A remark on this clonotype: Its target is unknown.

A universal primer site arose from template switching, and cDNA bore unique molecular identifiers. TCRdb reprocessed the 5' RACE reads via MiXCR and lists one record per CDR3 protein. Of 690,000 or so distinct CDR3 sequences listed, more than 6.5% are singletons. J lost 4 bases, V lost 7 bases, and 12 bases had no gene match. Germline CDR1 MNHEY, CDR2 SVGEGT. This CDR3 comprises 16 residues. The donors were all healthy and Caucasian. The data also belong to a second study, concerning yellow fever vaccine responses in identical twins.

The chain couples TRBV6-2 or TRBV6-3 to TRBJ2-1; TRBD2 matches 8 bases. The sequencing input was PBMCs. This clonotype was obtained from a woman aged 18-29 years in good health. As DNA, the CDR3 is TGTGCCAGCACCCTTTCCGGGGCGGGAGGTTACAATGAGCAGTTCTTC. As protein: CASTLSGAGGYNEQFF.